This T cell receptor (beta chain) was retrieved from a study of CD8+CD57+ T cells in acquired aplastic anemia. A remark on this clonotype: Its specificity is unknown. A much larger clone sits a single nucleotide away, making a read error possible.

Template material for TCR beta VDJ and CDR3 profiling consisted of genomic DNA. Via MiXCR, TCRdb re-called the reads, giving one row per CDR3 protein. The data hold 150,000 to 200,000 distinct CDR3 sequences, with under 55% observed a single time. All patients picked for sequencing had shown, by flow cytometry, an expansion of CD8+CD57+ cells. Severe acquired aplastic anemia was present in all patients. Study conclusions and caveats: A significant difference in CD8+ Simpson's diversity between patients and controls was not found.

The CDR3 consists of 14 residues. The V end lost 2 bases, the J end lost 2 bases, and 10 bases lay between the germline ends. Per germline, CDR1 LGHDT and CDR2 YNNKEL (reference sequence). The V and J genes are TRBV3-1 and TRBJ2-7, with D perhaps being TRBD1 or TRBD2 (5 bases each). Input material: sorted CD4+, CD8+, or CD8+CD57+ T cells (not recorded which) from PBMCs. The source is a human donor with aplastic anemia. The CDR3 protein is CASSQRGVTYEQYF. The CDR3 bases are TGTGCCAGCAGCCAACGGGGCGTAACCTACGAGCAGTACTTC.